These T cell receptor beta chains were read from a single sample in a study of cytomegalovirus exposure and HLA in healthy donors. TCRdb keeps only in-frame clones here, not all; method: immunoSEQ multiplex PCR. This table holds about 100,000 clones, roughly 76% found once. Source material: PBMCs. These TCRs come from a woman aged 55-69 years in good health and CMV-seropositive. The CDR3 runs from the conserved cysteine through the conserved F or W. Clone size is shown for a subset of rows, as once, few, many or a class of expanded clone.

v_call: TRBV5-1
clone_size: few
cdr3_aa: CASQGQGGYGYTF

v_call: TRBV6-4
clone_size: NA
cdr3_aa: CASRLDRVTGELFF

v_call: TRBV7-9
clone_size: NA
cdr3_aa: CASSLSGLGYTF

v_call: TRBV30
clone_size: NA
cdr3_aa: CAWSVGETQYF

v_call: TRBV10-2
clone_size: NA
cdr3_aa: CASSRQGNTEAFF

v_call: TRBV5-1
clone_size: NA
cdr3_aa: CASREGTPSSYEQYF

v_call: TRBV5-4
clone_size: NA
cdr3_aa: CASSLTPNEKLFF

v_call: TRBV7-9
clone_size: NA
cdr3_aa: CASSQTGDRAGELFF

v_call: TRBV19
clone_size: NA
cdr3_aa: CASSMARGRTEAFF

v_call: TRBV9
clone_size: NA
cdr3_aa: CASSSIGRGQPMNTEAFF

v_call: TRBV10-1
clone_size: NA
cdr3_aa: CASSSGGPAFF

v_call: TRBV7-9
clone_size: NA
cdr3_aa: CASSQARDRSSLWGYTF

v_call: TRBV6-5
clone_size: once
cdr3_aa: CASSPPRADTQYF

v_call: TRBV29-1
clone_size: once
cdr3_aa: CSVEERQGGEKLFF

v_call: TRBV2
clone_size: once
cdr3_aa: CASSDVIDRAETEAFF

v_call: TRBV13
clone_size: NA
cdr3_aa: CASSRTGNYEQYF